This passage covers 8 T cell receptor beta chains from one sample sequenced in a study of T cell repertoires in cytomegalovirus infection. No antigen has been identified for these receptors. TCRdb called the reads again in MiXCR, with one record for every CDR3 protein. The data contain under 850,000 distinct CDR3 sequences, 30% to 40% of them seen just once; the ten biggest clones take up roughly 18%. This specimen consisted of cultured PBMCs, obtained from culture after CMV antigen stimulation. These receptor sequences come from a human donor in good health (CMV status not recorded). Some clones in this sample may be carry-over from other donors' samples.

The chain recombines TRBV19 with TRBJ1-2; D is ambiguous. The V end lost 1 base, the J end lost 8 bases, and 11 bases lay between the germline ends. In germline, CDR1 is LNHDA, CDR2 SQIVND (reference sequence). The CDR3 spans 13 residues. In DNA, the CDR3 is TGTGCCAGTAGTATAGCGGCGGCCGGGGGCTACACCTTC. This encodes CASSIAAAGGYTF. The variable domain in full, completed from reference TRBV19 and TRBJ1-2, reads DGGITQSPKYLFRKEGQNVTLSCEQNLNHDAMYWYRQDPGQGLRLIYYSQIVNDFQKGDIAEGYSVSREKKESFPLTVTSAQKNPTAFYLCASSIAAAGGYTFGSGTRLTVV.

The chain uses TRBV12-3 or TRBV12-4 and TRBJ2-1; 7 bases map to TRBD2. V trimming: 4 bases; J trimming: 7 bases; junction bases outside the gene matches: 7. CDR3 size: 14 residues. CDR3 DNA: TGTGCCAGCAGTTCACTAGCGACTGGTAATGAGCAGTTCTTC. Protein product: CASSSLATGNEQFF.

This clonotype came up many times. The gene calls are TRBV7-2 and TRBJ2-2; 9 positions match TRBD2. Germline V gene sequence: CDR1 SGHTA, CDR2 FQGNSA. The CDR3 runs 16 residues. The ends lost 0 bases at V and 6 bases at J; junction bases unmatched: 5. The DNA of the CDR3 is TGTGCCAGCAGCTTAGCGACGGCGGGAGGGCCCGGGGAGCTGTTTTTT. Its protein is CASSLATAGGPGELFF.

The chain employs TRBV29-1 and TRBJ2-5; no reliable D call. V was trimmed by 5 bases and J by 5 bases, leaving 6 bases between them. The CDR3 is 10 amino acids. Germline V gene sequence: CDR1 SQVTM, CDR2 ANQGSEA. The CDR3 reads CSVLGETQYF. The CDR3 coding sequence is TGCAGCGTTCTAGGCGAGACCCAGTACTTC.

The chain couples TRBV7-2 to TRBJ1-2, with a weak D call TRBD1 (6 bases). Germline V gives CDR1 SGHTA, CDR2 FQGNSA. The CDR3 is made up of 14 amino acids. Trimming pared 2 bases from V and 3 bases from J, leaving 10 bases between. The CDR3 here is CASSLQGTYYGYTF. Written as DNA, the CDR3 is TGTGCCAGCAGCTTACAAGGGACATACTATGGCTACACCTTC. Variable domain in full (rest from reference TRBV7-2 and TRBJ1-2): GAGVSQSPSNKVTEKGKDVELRCDPISGHTALYWYRQSLGQGLEFLIYFQGNSAPDKSGLPSDRFSAERTGGSVSTLTIQRTQQEDSAVYLCASSLQGTYYGYTFGSGTRLTVV.

Only a few counts were recorded for this clonotype. This chain connects TRBV12-3 or TRBV12-4 to TRBJ1-1; D not resolved. Trimming pared 3 bases from V and 0 bases from J, leaving 14 bases between. The CDR3 loop spans 16 amino acids. The CDR3 DNA is TGTGCCAGCAGTTTGATCCCCGGCACGTTGAACACTGAAGCTTTCTTT. Its protein product is CASSLIPGTLNTEAFF.

The V call is TRBV6-6, the J call TRBJ2-7; D might be TRBD1 or TRBD2, each matching 5 bases. This CDR3 region has 15 residues. V was clipped by 0 bases and J by 0 bases, with 9 bases between them. The germline CDR1 and CDR2 sequences are MNHNY and SVGAGI (reference sequence). CDR3 nucleotide sequence: TGTGCCAGCAGTTACTCACGAGGGACCTCCTACGAGCAGTACTTC. It yields the protein CASSYSRGTSYEQYF.

The chain carries TRBV7-9 and TRBJ2-1; D may be TRBD2 (6 bases). This CDR3 contains 16 residues. CDR1 SEHNR and CDR2 FQNEAQ come from the germline V gene (reference sequence). Between the trimmed V and J ends, which lost 5 bases and 3 bases, there was a span of 17 bases. CDR3 DNA: TGTGCCAGCAGCCCCCCCTTCGGGGGAAGCTACAATGAGCAGTTCTTC. Its protein is CASSPPFGGSYNEQFF.